The sequence of this T cell receptor beta chain was determined in a study of neurological immune-mediated disorders. This clonotype was picked up many times. Its specificity is unknown. Regarding the study as a whole: HTLV-1-associated myelopathy ranked highest for TCR clonal expansion and multiple sclerosis lowest, beneath healthy controls. Phylogenetic grouping assigned the repertoires of 18 of 34 multiple sclerosis patients to a single related-CDR3 cluster, representing a possible signature.

This CDR3 comprises 12 residues. V lost 4 bases to trimming and J lost 7 bases, with 8 bases between them. Germline CDR1 SGHKS, CDR2 YYEKEE (reference sequence). TCRdb recomputed calls from the 5' RACE reads with MiXCR, one row per CDR3 protein. The table records approximately 43,000 distinct CDR3 sequences, 2.5% of them present only once. The sequencing input was PBMCs. This sequence joins TRBV5-5 and TRBJ1-4; no clear D. This receptor was obtained from a young man with multiple sclerosis. CDR3 residues: CASSGGLEKLFF. CDR3 sequence (DNA): TGTGCCAGCAGCGGCGGGCTTGAAAAACTGTTTTTT.